The rows below give T cell receptor beta chains drawn from one sample of a study of T cell responses to AZD1222 COVID-19 vaccine. Assay used: immunoSEQ multiplex PCR; TCRdb lists only in-frame clones, some missing. The data show roughly 72,000 clones, around 89% seen once. The source material was peripheral blood, sampled 28 days after the second dose of the MenACWY control vaccine. The receptors stem from an adult who received the MenACWY meningococcal vaccine as a control. Both conserved end residues are part of each CDR3. A D gene is named only where the DNA matches it firmly. Some rows mark clone size as missing; the rest say once, few, many or name a class of expanded clone.

size	D	J	V	DNA	CDR3
-	-	TRBJ1-2	TRBV12-3/TRBV12-4	TGTGCCAGCACCTTGGGGCTCTATGGCTACACCTTC	CASTLGLYGYTF
-	-	TRBJ1-2	TRBV6-6	TGTGCCAGCAGCCTTATATCAGGGGTTGAAGGATATGGCTACACCTTC	CASSLISGVEGYGYTF
-	TRBD1	TRBJ2-2	TRBV24-1	TGTGCCACCAGTGATTTGGGCAACTGGGACAGGGGGAGCACCGGGGAGCTGTTTTTT	CATSDLGNWDRGSTGELFF
-	TRBD1	TRBJ1-1	TRBV11-1	TGTGCCAGCAGACGCGCAGGGGGAAGTTCTGAAGCTTTCTTT	CASRRAGGSSEAFF
-	TRBD1	TRBJ1-1	TRBV10-3	TGTGCCATCGGAAAACAGGGGGAAGTCACTGAAGCTTTCTTT	CAIGKQGEVTEAFF
-	TRBD1	TRBJ2-2	TRBV5-1	TGCGCCAGCAGCTCCACCGTGAGACAGGGGGCCGGGGAGCTGTTTTTT	CASSSTVRQGAGELFF
-	-	TRBJ1-1	TRBV19	TGTGCCAGTAGTGCTCTTATGAACACTGAAGCTTTCTTT	CASSALMNTEAFF
-	-	TRBJ2-1	TRBV28	TGTGCCAGCAGTTCCCCCCAATGGACCTCCTACAATGAGCAGTTCTTC	CASSSPQWTSYNEQFF
-	-	TRBJ2-5	TRBV5-4	TGTGCCAGCAGCTTGGAAAGCCAAGAGACCCAGTACTTC	CASSLESQETQYF
-	-	TRBJ1-5	TRBV4-1	TGCGCCAGCAGCCAAGAAGGGGGTATAGGTGGGGGTAATCAGCCCCAGCATTTT	CASSQEGGIGGGNQPQHF
-	-	TRBJ1-2	TRBV5-5	TGTGCCAGCAGCTTTGACAGCGTTAACTATGGCTACACCTTC	CASSFDSVNYGYTF
once	TRBD1	TRBJ1-6	TRBV5-6	TGTGCCAGCAGCCCTGACAGGGTACAATCACCCCTCCACTTT	CASSPDRVQSPLHF
-	-	TRBJ1-1	TRBV11-1	TGTGCCAGCAGCAATGGAGGGACTATGAACACTGAAGCTTTCTTT	CASSNGGTMNTEAFF
-	-	TRBJ2-3	TRBV7-9	TGTGCCAGCAGCTTGGGACACGGCACAGATACGCAGTATTTT	CASSLGHGTDTQYF
-	-	TRBJ1-1	TRBV6-5	TGTGCCAGCAGCACTAAGGGGGTCACTGAAGCTTTCTTT	CASSTKGVTEAFF
-	-	TRBJ1-1	TRBV7-2	TGTGCCAGCAGCACCGATACCAACACTGAAGCTTTCTTT	CASSTDTNTEAFF
once	-	TRBJ2-5	TRBV5-6	TGTGCCAGCAGCTTCTTTCTAGCAGGGGAAGAGACCCAGTACTTC	CASSFFLAGEETQYF
-	-	TRBJ2-2	TRBV5-1	TGCGCCAGCAGCCCTGGGGCCCCGGGTGACACCGGGGAGCTGTTTTTT	CASSPGAPGDTGELFF
-	-	TRBJ1-1	TRBV19	TGTGCCAGTAGTATAGATTTGGCGCTATACACTGAAGCTTTCTTT	CASSIDLALYTEAFF
-	-	TRBJ2-7	TRBV11-3	TGTGCCAGCAGCTTAGATCGTGGAACCGAGCAGTACTTC	CASSLDRGTEQYF
few	-	TRBJ2-2	TRBV5-1	TGCGCCAGCGGCCGGACGGACACCGGGGAGCTGTTTTTT	CASGRTDTGELFF
-	TRBD1	TRBJ1-1	TRBV6-4	TGTGCCAGCAGGCGGGACAGGCAGAACACTGAAGCTTTCTTT	CASRRDRQNTEAFF
-	-	TRBJ1-4	TRBV7-2	TGTGCCAGCAGTCGAGACCTTGGGGAAAAACTGTTTTTT	CASSRDLGEKLFF
-	TRBD2	TRBJ2-3	TRBV6-1	TGTGCCAGCAGTCCCCCGGGGGGGCCATCAGATACGCAGTATTTT	CASSPPGGPSDTQYF
-	TRBD2	TRBJ2-1	TRBV5-1	TGCGCCAGCAGCTTGGTGACTAGCGGTGACTCCTACAATGAGCAGTTCTTC	CASSLVTSGDSYNEQFF
-	-	TRBJ1-5	TRBV4-3	TGCGCCAGCAGCCAAGATCGACAGCCATATCAGCCCCAGCATTTT	CASSQDRQPYQPQHF
-	TRBD2	TRBJ2-5	TRBV23-1	TGCGCCAGCAGTCGAAGATCGGGGGGGCGGGAGACCCAGTACTTC	CASSRRSGGRETQYF
-	-	TRBJ1-2	TRBV4-2	TGTGCCAGCAGCCAAGATAAGGATCTTTATGGCTACACCTTC	CASSQDKDLYGYTF
-	TRBD1	TRBJ1-4	TRBV2	TGTGCCACAACCGGGACAGCGGAGGAAAAACTGTTTTTT	CATTGTAEEKLFF
-	-	TRBJ1-1	TRBV7-2	TGTGCCAGCAGTCGGACGGCGATGAACACTGAAGCTTTCTTT	CASSRTAMNTEAFF
-	-	TRBJ2-7	TRBV10-3	TGTGCCATCAGTGAGGTGGGGTACGAGCAGTACTTC	CAISEVGYEQYF
few	-	TRBJ2-2	TRBV5-1	TGCGCCAGCAGCTTGGAAACCATCCCCAACACCGGGGAGCTGTTTTTT	CASSLETIPNTGELFF
-	-	TRBJ1-5	TRBV19	TGTGCCAGTAGAATTGCCGCGGGGGCCTTTCAGCCCCAGCATTTT	CASRIAAGAFQPQHF
few	-	TRBJ1-1	TRBV5-5	TGTGCCAGCAGCTTGGGGTTGCCACAGGGCAACACTGAAGCTTTCTTT	CASSLGLPQGNTEAFF
-	-	TRBJ1-1	TRBV19	TGTGCCACCGAATACAGGACTGAAGCTTTCTTT	CATEYRTEAFF
once	TRBD1	TRBJ1-4	TRBV10-3	TGTGCCATCAATACTCTGGACAGGAGTAATGAAAAACTGTTTTTT	CAINTLDRSNEKLFF
once	-	TRBJ1-5	TRBV6-5	TGTGCCAGCAGTTACGGGGATTCTGGCAATCAGCCCCAGCATTTT	CASSYGDSGNQPQHF
-	TRBD1	TRBJ1-1	TRBV3-1/TRBV3-2	TGTGCCAGCAGCCAAGCAACCGGGACAGGCGGCATGAACACTGAAGCTTTCTTT	CASSQATGTGGMNTEAFF
once	-	TRBJ2-2	TRBV5-1	TGCGCCAGCAGCCCCGAGACAGCGAACACCGGGGAGCTGTTTTTT	CASSPETANTGELFF
-	-	TRBJ2-2	TRBV2	TGTGCCAGCAGTGAAAAACGGGGACCACCGGAGGAGCTGTTTTTT	CASSEKRGPPEELFF
-	-	TRBJ1-2	TRBV5-4	TGTGCCAGCAGCTTGGCCTTGGAGGTTCGGGGCTACACCTTC	CASSLALEVRGYTF
-	TRBD1	TRBJ2-6	TRBV5-8	TGTGCCAGCAGCTCAACAGGGGTTGGGGCCAACGTCCTGACTTTC	CASSSTGVGANVLTF
-	-	TRBJ2-5	TRBV9	TGTGCCAGCAGCGTGAGCAGGGAAGAGACCCAGTACTTC	CASSVSREETQYF
-	TRBD1	TRBJ1-4	TRBV25-1	TGTGCCAGCAGCCTCTCCGGGACAGGGACCGGAAAACTGTTTTTT	CASSLSGTGTGKLFF
-	TRBD1	TRBJ2-2	TRBV5-4	TGTGCCAGCAGCCGAGGGACAGAGAACACCGGGGAGCTGTTTTTT	CASSRGTENTGELFF
-	-	TRBJ1-3	TRBV4-1	TGCGCCAGCAGCCAAGAGTGGCGCTACTCTGGAAACACCATATATTTT	CASSQEWRYSGNTIYF
once	TRBD1	TRBJ2-2	TRBV5-1	TGCGCCAGCAGCTCCGGGACAGGGGACACCGGGGAGCTGTTTTTT	CASSSGTGDTGELFF
once	TRBD1	TRBJ1-4	TRBV15	TGTGCCACCAGCAGAGACCGGACAGGTTATAATGAAAAACTGTTTTTT	CATSRDRTGYNEKLFF
-	TRBD1	TRBJ1-4	TRBV29-1	TGCAGCGTTCTGGACAGGGGGTCAAAACTGTTTTTT	CSVLDRGSKLFF
-	TRBD1	TRBJ2-7	TRBV6-5	TGTGCCAGCAGTTACCGGGCAGGGGGCATCTACGAGCAGTACTTC	CASSYRAGGIYEQYF
-	-	TRBJ2-2	TRBV19	TGTGCCAGTCAGAACACCGGGGAGCTGTTTTTT	CASQNTGELFF
-	-	TRBJ2-7	TRBV10-3	TGTGCCATCAGTGAGGGAGGTTACGAGCAGTACTTC	CAISEGGYEQYF
-	-	TRBJ1-6	TRBV15	TGTGCCACCAGCACCAGAATGGGTTCAAATTCACCCCTCCACTTT	CATSTRMGSNSPLHF
-	TRBD1	TRBJ1-4	TRBV5-1	TGCGCCAGCAGCTTGGAAGGGGGCGGAAAACTGTTTTTT	CASSLEGGGKLFF
once	-	TRBJ1-5	TRBV6-5	TGTGCCAGCAGCCGGATCCGGGACGGTCAGCCCCAGCATTTT	CASSRIRDGQPQHF
-	-	TRBJ2-3	TRBV5-1	TGCGCCAGCAGCTTATCCAGCACAGATACGCAGTATTTT	CASSLSSTDTQYF
medium-sized	-	TRBJ1-3	TRBV9	TGTGCCAGCAGCGTAGCCTACAGGCCCTCTGGAAACACCATATATTTT	CASSVAYRPSGNTIYF
-	-	TRBJ2-1	TRBV7-3	TGTGCCAGCAGCAGGGACTCCTCCTACAATGAGCAGTTCTTC	CASSRDSSYNEQFF
-	-	TRBJ1-1	TRBV9	TGTGCCAGCAGCGAGTCTGGGAACACTGAAGCTTTCTTT	CASSESGNTEAFF